The present TCR beta chain was sequenced within a study of T cell changes during pregnancy in multiple sclerosis. The data were produced by immunoSEQ multiplex PCR, yet TCRdb's version contains in-frame clones alone and is incomplete. In the table there are some 70,000 clones, approximately 92% of which are singletons. The CDR3 runs to 17 residues. V lost 3 bases and J lost 5, with 23 bases in between. Germline values: CDR1 SQVTM, CDR2 ANQGSEA. The sequence derives from a female donor in good health, enrolled as a control in a pregnancy study. The chain carries TRBV29-1 and TRBJ2-1, with D possibly matching TRBD1 (6 bases). The specimen comprised CD8+ T cells from peripheral blood mononuclear cells, sampled in the third trimester of pregnancy. The CDR3 loop is CSVDSGIGPTGHNEQFF. The CDR3 DNA reads as TGCAGCGTTGATAGTGGAATAGGACCGACAGGACACAATGAGCAGTTCTTC.